This T cell receptor beta chain was sequenced in a study of tumor-infiltrating lymphocytes in oesophageal squamous cell carcinoma. Germline values: CDR1 SGHTA, CDR2 FQGNSA. The CDR3 length is 17 residues, termini included. About this clonotype itself: The conserved phenylalanine or tryptophan normally closing the CDR3 is absent here, so this likely arose from a read error. The limits of the CDR3 on the DNA are not certain, so only TCRdb's listed CDR3 is given.

Each CDR3 protein is one row after TCRdb ran MiXCR on the PCR reads. The table lists around 20,000 distinct CDR3 sequences, roughly 41% of them singletons. The gene calls are TRBV7-2 and TRBJ2-4; the table's D call, TRBD2, was not checked against the DNA. The sample comprised normal esophageal tissue next to the tumor. This clonotype was sampled from a male donor with esophageal squamous cell carcinoma. CDR3 in amino acids: CASSLDGGANYGYTFGP.